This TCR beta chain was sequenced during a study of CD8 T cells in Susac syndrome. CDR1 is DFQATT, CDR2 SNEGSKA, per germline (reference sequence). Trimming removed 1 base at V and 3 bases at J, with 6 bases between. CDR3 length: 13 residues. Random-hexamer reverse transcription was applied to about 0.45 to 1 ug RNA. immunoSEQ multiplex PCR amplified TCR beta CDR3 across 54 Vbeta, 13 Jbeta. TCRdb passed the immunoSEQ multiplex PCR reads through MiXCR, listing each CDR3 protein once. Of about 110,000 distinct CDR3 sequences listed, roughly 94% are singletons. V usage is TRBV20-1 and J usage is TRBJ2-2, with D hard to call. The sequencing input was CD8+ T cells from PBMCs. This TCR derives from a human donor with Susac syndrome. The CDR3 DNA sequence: TGCAGTGCTAGAGTACCCGACACCGGGGAGCTGTTTTTT. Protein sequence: CSARVPDTGELFF.